One T cell receptor beta chain is described in this entry. The antigen remains undetermined. The CDR3 is made up of 12 amino acids. Trimming shortened V by 4 bases and J by 2 bases, and 5 bases separated the two germline ends. The sample comes from a study of early T cells in non-severe SARS-CoV-2 infection. Study-wide background: Sequencing of unsorted whole blood was done on bulk RNA, leaving chains unpaired. Findings and caveats of the study: Anti-spike CD8 responses were favored by VDJdb matching, which missed private and CD4 specificities.

As part of library construction, unique molecular identifiers were attached to individual cDNA molecules. A single record per CDR3 protein comes from TCRdb applying MiXCR to the 5' RACE reads. The sample holds roughly 65,000 distinct CDR3 sequences, around 9.9% seen once. The chain uses TRBV12-3 or TRBV12-4 and TRBJ2-5; unclear D gene. The TCR comes from an adult who was a healthcare worker with PCR-confirmed SARS-CoV-2 infection or an uninfected control (not recorded which). The sequencing input was whole blood. The CDR3 loop is CASSWGQETQYF. The CDR3 DNA follows: TGTGCCAGCAGTTGGGGTCAAGAGACCCAGTACTTC.